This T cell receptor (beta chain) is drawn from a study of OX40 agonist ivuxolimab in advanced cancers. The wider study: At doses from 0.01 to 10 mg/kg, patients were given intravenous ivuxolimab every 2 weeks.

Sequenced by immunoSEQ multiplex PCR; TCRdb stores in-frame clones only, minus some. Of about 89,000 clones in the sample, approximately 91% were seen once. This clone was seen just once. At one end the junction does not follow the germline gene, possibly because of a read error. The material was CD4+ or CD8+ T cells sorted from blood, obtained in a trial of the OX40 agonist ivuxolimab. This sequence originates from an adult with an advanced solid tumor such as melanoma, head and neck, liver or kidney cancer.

The CDR3 spells CASREDRYTGELFF. Here the CDR3 DNA reads TGTGCCAGCAGGGAAGACAGGTACACCGGGGAGCTGTTTTTT. The chain employs TRBV2 and TRBJ2-2; weak D call: TRBD1 (6 bases). CDR1 SNHLY and CDR2 FYNNEI come from the germline V gene. The length of the CDR3 is 14 residues.